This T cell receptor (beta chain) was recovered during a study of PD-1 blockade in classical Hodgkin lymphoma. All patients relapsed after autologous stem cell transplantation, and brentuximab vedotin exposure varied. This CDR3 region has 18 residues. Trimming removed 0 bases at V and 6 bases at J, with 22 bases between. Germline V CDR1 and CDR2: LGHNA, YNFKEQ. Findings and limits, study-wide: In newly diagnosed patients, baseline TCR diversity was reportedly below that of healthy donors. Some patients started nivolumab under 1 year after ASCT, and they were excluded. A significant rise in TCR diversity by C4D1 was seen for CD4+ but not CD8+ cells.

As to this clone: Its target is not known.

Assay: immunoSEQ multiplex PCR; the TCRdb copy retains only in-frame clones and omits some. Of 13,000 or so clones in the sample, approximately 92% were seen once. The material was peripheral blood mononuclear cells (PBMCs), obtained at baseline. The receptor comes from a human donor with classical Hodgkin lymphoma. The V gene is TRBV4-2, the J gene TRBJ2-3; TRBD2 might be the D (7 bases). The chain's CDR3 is CASSQEGGTTKFADTQYF. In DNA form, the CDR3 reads TGTGCCAGCAGCCAAGAAGGGGGGACTACCAAATTTGCGGATACGCAGTATTTT.